This T cell receptor (beta chain) was found in a study of cytomegalovirus exposure and HLA in healthy donors. Amplification used 60 Vbeta primers and 13 Jbeta primers. Repertoires were generated with immunoSEQ multiplex PCR, while TCRdb's copy carries only in-frame clones and drops some. The sample carries more than 110,000 clones, about three quarters recorded once. Germline loops: CDR1 LNHDA, CDR2 SQIVND (reference sequence). The CDR3 totals 15 residues. V was pared by 0 bases and J by 4 bases, with 11 bases between. A single count supports this clone. What was sequenced was PBMCs. The sequence derives from a male donor in good health and CMV-seropositive. V usage is TRBV19 and J usage is TRBJ2-3, with D maybe TRBD1 (6 bases). CDR3 amino acids: CASSIEGGQSDTQYF. CDR3 nucleotide sequence: TGTGCCAGTAGTATAGAAGGGGGTCAGTCAGATACGCAGTATTTT. The complete variable domain, with remaining parts taken from reference TRBV19 and TRBJ2-3, reads DGGITQSPKYLFRKEGQNVTLSCEQNLNHDAMYWYRQDPGQGLRLIYYSQIVNDFQKGDIAEGYSVSREKKESFPLTVTSAQKNPTAFYLCASSIEGGQSDTQYFGPGTRLTVL.